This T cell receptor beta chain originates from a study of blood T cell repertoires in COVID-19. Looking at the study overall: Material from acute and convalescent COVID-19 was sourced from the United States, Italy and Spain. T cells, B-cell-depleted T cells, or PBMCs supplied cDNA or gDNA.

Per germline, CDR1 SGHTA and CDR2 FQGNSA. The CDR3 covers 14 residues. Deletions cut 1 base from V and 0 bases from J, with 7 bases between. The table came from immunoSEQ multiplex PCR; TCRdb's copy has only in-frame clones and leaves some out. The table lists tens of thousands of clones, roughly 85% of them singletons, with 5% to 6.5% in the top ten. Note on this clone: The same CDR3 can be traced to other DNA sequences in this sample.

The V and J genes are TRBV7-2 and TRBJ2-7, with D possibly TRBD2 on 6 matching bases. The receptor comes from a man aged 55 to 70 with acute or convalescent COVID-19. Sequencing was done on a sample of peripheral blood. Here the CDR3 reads CASSLGGVSYEQYF. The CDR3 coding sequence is TGTGCCAGCAGCTTAGGCGGGGTCTCCTACGAGCAGTACTTC.